This TCR beta chain emerged from a study of cytomegalovirus exposure and HLA in healthy donors. Whole-study context: Early released data comprised about 85 million unique TCRs from HLA-typed donors.

CDR3 size: 14 residues. Germline loops: CDR1 KGHSH, CDR2 LQKENI. J gave up 4 bases and V 6 bases, and 8 bases lay outside the gene matches. Primers: 60 Vbeta forward and 13 Jbeta reverse. The data were produced by immunoSEQ multiplex PCR, yet TCRdb's version contains in-frame clones alone and is incomplete. The sample has 150,000 or so clones, about 80% seen once. The sequenced material came from PBMCs. The source is a male donor in good health and CMV-seronegative. V usage is TRBV18 and J usage is TRBJ1-2; 7 bases agree with TRBD1. CDR3 coding DNA: TGTGCCAGCTCTCCCGCGACAGGGTCCTATGGCTACACCTTC. Translation: CASSPATGSYGYTF. Together with reference TRBV18 and TRBJ1-2, the CDR3 gives the full variable domain: NAGVMQNPRHLVRRRGQEARLRCSPMKGHSHVYWYRQLPEEGLKFMVYLQKENIIDESGMPKERFSAEFPKEGPSILRIQQVVRGDSAAYFCASSPATGSYGYTFGSGTRLTVV.